The clone carrying this TCR beta chain was recorded a few times. This entry is derived from a study of T cells after yellow fever vaccination. A process of 5'RACE template switching, which added a universal primer site and UMIs, was used to make TCR cDNA. MiXCR, applied by TCRdb to the 5' RACE reads, yields one record per CDR3 protein. Among about 74,000 distinct CDR3 sequences listed, roughly 6.9% were seen once. Germline loops: CDR1 SGHTA, CDR2 FQGNSA. The CDR3 covers 16 residues. V dropped 4 bases and J dropped 1; count of bases not matched to a gene: 7. The sequence derives from a man between 18 and 35 years old who received the YFV17D yellow fever vaccine. Here the sequenced sample was CD8+ T cells sorted from PBMCs, taken 5 days after the first yellow fever vaccination. The chain couples TRBV7-2 to TRBJ2-7; 10 positions match TRBD2. The CDR3: CASSSYGLAVSYEQYF. The CDR3 DNA reads TGTGCCAGCAGCTCCTACGGACTAGCGGTATCCTACGAGCAGTACTTC.